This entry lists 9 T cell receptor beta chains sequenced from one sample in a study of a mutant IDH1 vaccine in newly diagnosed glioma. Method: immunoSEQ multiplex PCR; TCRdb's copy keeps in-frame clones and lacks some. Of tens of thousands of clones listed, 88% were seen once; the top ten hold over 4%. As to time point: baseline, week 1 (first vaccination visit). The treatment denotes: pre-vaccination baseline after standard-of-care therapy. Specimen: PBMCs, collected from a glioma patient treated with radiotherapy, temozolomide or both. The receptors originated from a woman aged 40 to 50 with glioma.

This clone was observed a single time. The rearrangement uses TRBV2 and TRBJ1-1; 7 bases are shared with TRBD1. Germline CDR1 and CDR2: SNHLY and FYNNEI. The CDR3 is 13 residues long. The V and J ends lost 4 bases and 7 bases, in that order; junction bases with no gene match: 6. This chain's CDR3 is CASSGGGQVEAFF. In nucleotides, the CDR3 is TGTGCCAGCAGTGGCGGAGGACAGGTTGAAGCTTTCTTT.

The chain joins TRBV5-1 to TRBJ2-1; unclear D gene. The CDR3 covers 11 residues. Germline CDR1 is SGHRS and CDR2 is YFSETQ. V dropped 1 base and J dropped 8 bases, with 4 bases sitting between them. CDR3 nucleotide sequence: TGCGCCAGCAGCTTGTGGGATGAGCAGTTCTTC. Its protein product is CASSLWDEQFF.

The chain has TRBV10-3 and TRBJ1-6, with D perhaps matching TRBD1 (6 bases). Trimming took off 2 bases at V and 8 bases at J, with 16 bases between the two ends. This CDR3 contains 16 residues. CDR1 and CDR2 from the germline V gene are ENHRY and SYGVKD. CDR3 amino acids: CAISERGGQLDSPLHF. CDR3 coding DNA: TGTGCCATCAGTGAGAGGGGGGGGCAGTTGGATTCACCCCTCCACTTT.

The CDR3 sequence: CASSSRPSDTQYF. The CDR3 DNA follows: TGCGCCAGCAGCTCCCGACCCTCAGATACGCAGTATTTT. This chain uses TRBV5-1 with TRBJ2-3; D is ambiguous. The V gene lost 3 bases and the J gene lost 4 bases, with 9 bases spanning the gap. This CDR3 is built from 13 residues. Germline V CDR1 and CDR2: SGHRS, YFSETQ.

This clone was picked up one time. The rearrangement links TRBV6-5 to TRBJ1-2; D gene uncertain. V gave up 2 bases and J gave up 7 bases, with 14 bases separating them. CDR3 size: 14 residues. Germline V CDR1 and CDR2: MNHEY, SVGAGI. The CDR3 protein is CASSYRVGGGGYTF. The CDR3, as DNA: TGTGCCAGCAGTTACAGGGTTGGCGGAGGTGGCTACACCTTC.

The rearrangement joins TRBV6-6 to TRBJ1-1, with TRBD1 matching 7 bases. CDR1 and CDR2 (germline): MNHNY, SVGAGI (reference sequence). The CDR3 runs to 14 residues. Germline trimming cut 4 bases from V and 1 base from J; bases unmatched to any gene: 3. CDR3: CASSSRTGNTEAFF. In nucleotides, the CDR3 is TGTGCCAGCAGTTCCCGGACAGGGAACACTGAAGCTTTCTTT.

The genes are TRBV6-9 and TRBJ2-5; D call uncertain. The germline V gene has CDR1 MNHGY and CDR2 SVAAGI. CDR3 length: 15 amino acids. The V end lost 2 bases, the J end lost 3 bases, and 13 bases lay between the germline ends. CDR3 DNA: TGTGCCAGCAGTTATATCCAGGCGGAGAAAGAGACCCAGTACTTC. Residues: CASSYIQAEKETQYF.

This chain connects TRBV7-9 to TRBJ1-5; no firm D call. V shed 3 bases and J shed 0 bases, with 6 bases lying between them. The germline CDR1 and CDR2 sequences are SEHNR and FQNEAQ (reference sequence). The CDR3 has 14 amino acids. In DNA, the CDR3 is TGTGCCAGCAGCTTTTCAGATAGCAATCAGCCCCAGCATTTT. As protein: CASSFSDSNQPQHF.

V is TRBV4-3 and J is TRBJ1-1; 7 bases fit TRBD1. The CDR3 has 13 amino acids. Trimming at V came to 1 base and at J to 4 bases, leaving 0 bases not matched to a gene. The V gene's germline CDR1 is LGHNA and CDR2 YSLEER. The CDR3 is CASSQGQGTEAFF. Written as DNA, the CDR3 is TGCGCCAGCAGCCAAGGACAGGGCACTGAAGCTTTCTTT.